A single sample gave rise to the 5 T cell receptor beta chains below, sequenced in a study of shared clonotypes between healthy human individuals (dated by TCRdb to between 2020 and 2021). Libraries came from the immunoSEQ multiplex PCR assay. As stored in TCRdb, this immuneACCESS dataset retains in-frame rearrangements with V and J assigned. A fraction of the clones does not appear; measured against another copy, unresolved V genes explain less than half of the discrepancy, and the remainder lacks a known reason. The sample data list approximately 1,000,000 clones, and about 72% of these were observed just once. The ten largest clonotypes hold more than 0.85% of the sample. The specimen was memory CD4+ T cells from PBMCs. This specimen's cell subset or site label, per the study, means: CD45RA-negative fraction. These receptors all stem from a man between 18 and 29 years old in good health. Some clones in this sample may be carry-over from other donors' samples.

V gene TRBV28 combines with J gene TRBJ1-1; 12 bases line up with TRBD1. The CDR3 length is 16 residues. Germline V gene sequence: CDR1 MDHEN, CDR2 SYDVKM. V lost 2 bases and J lost 5; bases outside the gene matches: 6. The CDR3 loop reads CASSLLGTGGRTEAFF. CDR3 nucleotides: TGTGCCAGCAGTTTACTTGGGACAGGGGGCCGGACTGAAGCTTTCTTT.

The chain carries TRBV5-1 and TRBJ2-5, with no clear D. This CDR3 has 13 amino acids. With 4 bases removed from V and 5 bases from J, the gap between germline ends came to 12 bases. Looked up from germline, CDR1 is SGHRS and CDR2 is YFSETQ. The CDR3 loop reads CASSTQGSETQYF. Here the CDR3 DNA reads TGCGCCAGCAGCACGCAAGGCTCGGAGACCCAGTACTTC.

DNA for the CDR3: TGTGCCAGCAGATACGGAAGGAATCAGCCCCAGCATTTT. It translates to CASRYGRNQPQHF. This rearrangement joins TRBV6-1 to TRBJ1-5, with D unclear. Looked up from germline, CDR1 is MNHNS and CDR2 is SASEGT. V was trimmed by 6 bases and J by 4 bases, leaving 10 bases between them. The CDR3 covers 13 residues.

This sequence joins TRBV28 and TRBJ2-1, with 9 nucleotides matching TRBD1. CDR1 and CDR2 from the germline V gene are MDHEN and SYDVKM. The CDR3 has 21 residues. Trimming removed 5 bases from V and 4 bases from J; junction bases left unmatched: 24. CDR3 sequence (DNA): TGTGCCAGCAGTCCGTATGGACAGGGGATACCGGGTCCCTCAGGGTACAATGAGCAGTTCTTC. Protein: CASSPYGQGIPGPSGYNEQFF.

V is TRBV2 and J is TRBJ2-5, with TRBD2 identical over 9 bases. The ends lost 5 bases at V and 3 bases at J; junction bases unmatched: 7. The CDR3 is made up of 15 amino acids. In germline, CDR1 is SNHLY, CDR2 FYNNEI. CDR3 sequence reads: CASSLLGGREETQYF. CDR3 DNA: TGTGCCAGCAGTTTACTCGGCGGGAGGGAAGAGACCCAGTACTTC.